Sequencing of this T cell receptor (beta chain) was carried out in a study of early T cells in non-severe SARS-CoV-2 infection. Overall study context: The input, bulk RNA from unsorted whole blood, was sequenced, and chains were unpaired.

Researchers tagged individual cDNA molecules with unique molecular identifiers. TCRdb reanalysed the 5' RACE reads using MiXCR and keeps one entry per CDR3 protein. The table lists about 22,000 distinct CDR3 sequences, about 4% of them singletons. This clonotype has more than one count but fewer than ten. Its antigen is still unknown. Broader study findings: Lookups in VDJdb leaned toward anti-spike CD8 responses and missed private and CD4 specificities.

Sequenced material: whole blood. The TCR originated in an adult who was a healthcare worker with PCR-confirmed SARS-CoV-2 infection or an uninfected control (not recorded which).

The DNA for the CDR3 is TGCGCCAGCAGCTTGGTAGTCCAAGAGACCCAGTACTTC. It is translated as CASSLVVQETQYF. The chain has TRBV5-1 and TRBJ2-5, with unresolved D. In germline, CDR1 is SGHRS, CDR2 YFSETQ. The CDR3 covers 13 residues. V lost 0 bases, J lost 1 base, and 4 bases lay in between.